A single sample is the source of the 28 T cell receptor beta chains below, sequenced in a study of blood T cell repertoires in COVID-19. Data came from immunoSEQ multiplex PCR; TCRdb stores just in-frame clones and leaves some out. The repertoire holds about 96,000 clones, with about 90% as singletons. The sequencing sample was made of peripheral blood. The source is a human donor with COVID-19, enrolled during active disease. The donor label of this sample is uncertain.

This clone turned up a few times. The V and J genes are TRBV9 and TRBJ1-3; D is unresolved. CDR3 length: 15 residues. V was trimmed by 3 bases and J by 1 base, leaving 11 bases between them. Germline V gene lookup returns CDR1 SGDLS and CDR2 YYNGEE. The DNA for the CDR3 is TGTGCCAGCAGCGGGCCCCTTGTATCTGGAAACACCATATATTTT. Protein sequence: CASSGPLVSGNTIYF.

The chain links TRBV25-1 to TRBJ2-3; 9 nucleotides match TRBD1. Germline V gene lookup returns CDR1 MGHDK and CDR2 SYGVNS. Trimming took 1 base from V and 7 from J; bases not matched to a gene: 12. CDR3 length: 17 residues. CDR3 nucleotides: TGTGCCAGCAGTGAATTCCGGGGACAGGGAGGAACAAATACGCAGTATTTT. As protein: CASSEFRGQGGTNTQYF.

The rearrangement links TRBV19 to TRBJ2-1, with TRBD1 matching 9 bases. CDR3 size: 16 residues. Germline loops: CDR1 LNHDA, CDR2 SQIVND (reference sequence). J lost 6 bases, V lost 3 bases, and 9 bases had no gene match. The chain's CDR3 is CASSMVGDRVSNEQFF. The CDR3 DNA reads TGTGCCAGTAGTATGGTGGGGGACAGGGTTTCCAATGAGCAGTTCTTC.

V is TRBV6-5 and J is TRBJ1-1; D unresolved. V shed 6 bases and J shed 0 bases, with 11 bases lying between them. This CDR3 region has 14 residues. CDR1 and CDR2 (germline): MNHEY, SVGAGI. The CDR3 nucleotides read TGTGCCAGCAGGCAGGTGAGACTGAACACTGAAGCTTTCTTT. Translated, it gives CASRQVRLNTEAFF.

The rearrangement uses TRBV3-1 (or the pseudogene TRBV3-2) and TRBJ2-1; D might be TRBD1 (9 bases). CDR3 length: 16 amino acids. Germline CDR1 LGHDT, CDR2 YNNKEL (reference sequence). The V end lost 3 bases, the J end lost 9 bases, and 21 bases lay between the germline ends. The CDR3 loop is CASSQTGGLAGGEQFF. CDR3 sequence (DNA): TGTGCCAGCAGCCAGACAGGGGGTTTGGCGGGGGGTGAGCAGTTCTTC.

The chain is built from TRBV18 and TRBJ1-1, with D hard to call. The CDR3 loop spans 15 amino acids. Trimming removed 3 bases at V and 1 base at J, with 12 bases between. The germline CDR1 and CDR2 sequences are KGHSH and LQKENI. The CDR3 nucleotides read TGTGCCAGCTCACCTGGAGGCAGACAGAACACTGAAGCTTTCTTT. Translating it yields CASSPGGRQNTEAFF.

V is TRBV11-2 and J is TRBJ1-2, with 9 bases aligning to TRBD1. The CDR3 is 19 residues long. Trimming removed 4 bases from V and 4 bases from J; junction bases left unmatched: 19. From germline, CDR1 is SGHAT and CDR2 FQNNGV. The CDR3 DNA reads as TGTGCCAGCAGCTCCGTGGCCCCCAACAATCCGGGACAGGGCTATGGCTACACCTTC. Translated, it gives CASSSVAPNNPGQGYGYTF.

J is TRBJ2-7 and V is TRBV7-2; 7 bases align to TRBD1. Germline V gene data show CDR1 as SGHTA and CDR2 as FQGNSA. V lost 5 bases, J lost 3 bases, and 4 bases stayed unmatched. This CDR3 spans 13 amino acids. The CDR3 DNA is TGTGCCAGCAGCCCCTCAGGGGGCTACGAGCAGTACTTC. This translates into CASSPSGGYEQYF.

The chain recombines TRBV11-2 with TRBJ2-7; the D gene is possibly TRBD2 (5 bases). Trimming left V 0 bases short and J 4 bases short, with 16 bases between. This CDR3 is built from 16 residues. The V gene's germline CDR1 is SGHAT and CDR2 FQNNGV. Here the CDR3 DNA reads TGTGCCAGCAGCTTAGATCTCGGGTCCGGGGATTACGAGCAGTACTTC. This translates into CASSLDLGSGDYEQYF. Using reference TRBV11-2 and TRBJ2-7 for the parts outside the CDR3, the full variable domain is EAGVAQSPRYKIIEKRQSVAFWCNPISGHATLYWYQQILGQGPKLLIQFQNNGVVDDSQLPKDRFSAERLKGVDSTLKIQPAKLEDSAVYLCASSLDLGSGDYEQYFGPGTRLTVT.

The V and J genes are TRBV11-2 and TRBJ1-2; tentatively, D is TRBD1 (5 bases). CDR3 size: 14 residues. Trimming took 0 bases from V and 8 from J, leaving 13 bases between them. Germline CDR1 is SGHAT and CDR2 is FQNNGV. As DNA, the CDR3 is TGTGCCAGCAGCTTAGAGGTTTGGGGCTCGGGCTACACCTTC. This sequence encodes CASSLEVWGSGYTF.

This clone was counted a few times. The rearrangement uses TRBV19 and TRBJ1-2; 8 bases agree with TRBD1. Germline CDR1 is LNHDA and CDR2 is SQIVND (reference sequence). The CDR3 loop spans 16 amino acids. V lost 1 base and J lost 4; bases outside the gene matches: 8. The CDR3 region is CASSIAAVTGGYGYTF. Here the CDR3 DNA reads TGTGCCAGTAGTATAGCCGCGGTAACAGGGGGCTATGGCTACACCTTC.

This chain connects TRBV25-1 to TRBJ1-2; D is possibly TRBD1 (5 bases). This CDR3 spans 13 amino acids. Trimming pared 2 bases from V and 4 bases from J, leaving 8 bases between. The germline V gene encodes CDR1 MGHDK and CDR2 SYGVNS. The CDR3 DNA reads as TGTGCCAGCAGTGAAGGGGCAGGCTATGGCTACACCTTC. Encoded protein: CASSEGAGYGYTF.

This clone was detected only a few times. The V gene is TRBV5-1, the J gene TRBJ1-5; the match to TRBD1 covers 10 bases. The CDR3 runs 14 residues. Germline V gene data show CDR1 as SGHRS and CDR2 as YFSETQ. Germline trimming cut 3 bases from V and 4 bases from J; bases unmatched to any gene: 1. This CDR3 reads CASSSGQGNQPQHF. The CDR3 DNA reads TGCGCCAGCAGCTCGGGACAGGGGAATCAGCCCCAGCATTTT.

The V and J genes are TRBV27 and TRBJ1-2, with D unresolved. This CDR3 region has 13 residues. Germline V gene sequence: CDR1 MNHEY, CDR2 SMNVEV (reference sequence). The V end was cut by 5 bases, the J end by 10 bases, with 17 bases between. The CDR3 nucleotides read TGTGCCAGCAGTCCCGCTGGGAGGGCTGCCTACACCTTC. This gives the protein CASSPAGRAAYTF.

The DNA for the CDR3 is TGTGCCAGCAGCTTTCCCCAGGGGGTTAACACTGAAGCTTTCTTT. Its translation is CASSFPQGVNTEAFF. The chain links TRBV11-2 to TRBJ1-1; 7 nucleotides line up with TRBD1. J was trimmed by 2 bases and V by 3 bases; bases with no gene match: 6. The CDR3 runs to 15 residues. Germline CDR1 and CDR2: SGHAT and FQNNGV.

The chain carries TRBV5-1 and TRBJ1-5; no clear D gene. Germline V gene sequence: CDR1 SGHRS, CDR2 YFSETQ. Trimming removed 1 base from V and 2 bases from J, with 10 bases in between. This CDR3 comprises 15 residues. The CDR3 loop is CASSLTGEGNQPQHF. CDR3 DNA sequence: TGCGCCAGCAGCTTGACCGGGGAAGGCAATCAGCCCCAGCATTTT.

Only a few counts were recorded for this clone. The chain combines TRBV4-1 with TRBJ1-1; a weak D match, TRBD1 (6 bases). CDR3 length: 16 amino acids. V dropped 1 base and J dropped 0 bases, with 12 bases sitting between them. The germline V gene has CDR1 MGHRA and CDR2 YSYEKL. In DNA form, the CDR3 reads TGCGCCAGCAGCCAAGTTAGCGGGACATTGAACACTGAAGCTTTCTTT. Residues: CASSQVSGTLNTEAFF.

The J gene is TRBJ1-1, the V gene TRBV5-1; 7 bases match TRBD1. The CDR3 sequence is 17 residues long. Unmatched junction bases numbered 12, after V lost 0 bases and J lost 4 bases. Germline V gene data show CDR1 as SGHRS and CDR2 as YFSETQ. The CDR3 loop reads CASSLASRPTGSTEAFF. In DNA form, the CDR3 reads TGCGCCAGCAGCTTGGCCAGCCGTCCGACAGGGTCCACTGAAGCTTTCTTT.

This clone was seen only once. The chain combines TRBV3-1 (or the pseudogene TRBV3-2) with TRBJ2-5; D is unresolved. V was shortened by 4 bases and J by 0 bases, with 6 bases between the two germline ends. The CDR3 totals 13 residues. Germline V CDR1 and CDR2: LGHDT, YNNKEL (reference sequence). CDR3 DNA: TGTGCCAGCAGCCGACTCCACCAAGAGACCCAGTACTTC. Translating it yields CASSRLHQETQYF.

The V and J genes are TRBV19 and TRBJ1-2, with TRBD1 as a possible D gene (5 bases). The CDR3 totals 13 residues. Trimming removed 2 bases from V and 4 bases from J, with 8 bases in between. Germline V gives CDR1 LNHDA, CDR2 SQIVND (reference sequence). The CDR3 protein is CASSISGGYGYTF. The CDR3 DNA reads TGTGCCAGTAGTATAAGCGGGGGCTATGGCTACACCTTC.

V is TRBV18 and J is TRBJ1-6, with unresolved D. V lost 3 bases to trimming and J lost 6 bases, with 15 bases between them. The CDR3 sequence is 16 residues long. The germline V gene encodes CDR1 KGHSH and CDR2 LQKENI. The CDR3 DNA is TGTGCCAGCTCACCCACCACGCGGGCCCCTAATTCACCCCTCCACTTT. This encodes CASSPTTRAPNSPLHF. Full variable domain (missing parts from reference TRBV18 and TRBJ1-6): NAGVMQNPRHLVRRRGQEARLRCSPMKGHSHVYWYRQLPEEGLKFMVYLQKENIIDESGMPKERFSAEFPKEGPSILRIQQVVRGDSAAYFCASSPTTRAPNSPLHFGNGTRLTVT.

The chain couples TRBV7-2 to TRBJ1-6; weak D call: TRBD1 (5 bases). The CDR3 contains 17 residues. Trimming cost V 0 bases and J 2 bases, with 11 bases left between them. The germline gives CDR1 SGHTA, CDR2 FQGNSA. The chain's CDR3 is CASSLAGGSAYNSPLHF. The CDR3 nucleotides read TGTGCCAGCAGCTTAGCGGGGGGGTCAGCCTATAATTCACCCCTCCACTTT.

A single count supports this clone. The chain combines TRBV6-5 with TRBJ1-4; D is ambiguous. The length of the CDR3 is 15 residues. The V gene lost 6 bases and the J gene lost 5 bases, with 16 bases spanning the gap. Germline V CDR1 and CDR2: MNHEY, SVGAGI. CDR3 sequence: CASRLLGAGNEKLFF. The CDR3 DNA reads TGTGCCAGCAGATTACTGGGAGCGGGGAATGAAAAACTGTTTTTT.

The chain carries TRBV5-1 and TRBJ1-4, with TRBD1 identical over 9 bases. Per germline, CDR1 SGHRS and CDR2 YFSETQ. V lost 5 bases to trimming and J lost 3 bases; unmatched junction nucleotides: 5. The CDR3 is 15 amino acids. The CDR3 DNA reads as TGCGCCAGCAGACTACAGGGGGCGCCTAATGAAAAACTGTTTTTT. Translation: CASRLQGAPNEKLFF.

This clone was counted once. This sequence joins TRBV9 and TRBJ1-2; no clear D. V was cut by 4 bases and J by 1 base, with 11 bases left in between. The CDR3 totals 14 residues. From germline, CDR1 is SGDLS and CDR2 YYNGEE. CDR3 nucleotides: TGTGCCAGCAGCCGAGAGGCAGTTAACTATGGCTACACCTTC. Protein: CASSREAVNYGYTF.

This clone was seen only once. As DNA, the CDR3 is TGTGCCAGCAGCGCGGACGGACTCCAGCCCCAGCATTTT. Translated: CASSADGLQPQHF. V is TRBV7-8 and J is TRBJ1-5; D gene uncertain. Germline V gives CDR1 SGHVS, CDR2 FQNEAQ. The CDR3 is made up of 13 amino acids. V lost 5 bases and J lost 7, with 12 bases in between.

The V and J genes are TRBV3-1 (or the pseudogene TRBV3-2) and TRBJ1-1; 7 bases align to TRBD1. The CDR3 spans 16 residues. Germline V gene lookup returns CDR1 LGHDT and CDR2 YNNKEL (reference sequence). The V gene end was trimmed by 0 bases and the J gene end by 4 bases; junction bases not matched to a gene: 8. CDR3 sequence reads: CASSQDRGSGGTEAFF. In DNA, the CDR3 is TGTGCCAGCAGCCAAGACCGGGGGTCAGGGGGCACTGAAGCTTTCTTT.

This rearrangement joins TRBV5-5 to TRBJ2-7, with D perhaps matching TRBD2 (6 bases). The CDR3 is made up of 13 amino acids. With 2 bases removed from V and 3 bases from J, the gap between germline ends came to 9 bases. Germline lookup yields CDR1 SGHKS and CDR2 YYEKEE (reference sequence). CDR3: CASSLGRDYEQYF. The DNA for the CDR3 is TGTGCCAGCAGCTTAGGGCGGGACTACGAGCAGTACTTC.